The rows below give T cell receptor beta chains drawn from one sample of a study of blood T cell repertoires in COVID-19. The data were produced by immunoSEQ multiplex PCR, yet TCRdb's version contains in-frame clones alone and is incomplete. The data contain some 410,000 clones, over 75% of them singletons. Sequencing input: PBMCs or T cells enriched from blood (not recorded which). Every receptor here comes from a woman aged 25 to 39 with acute COVID-19. Both conserved end residues are part of each CDR3. The D gene is left open where the match is weak. Only some rows state a clone size, as once, few, many or a class for expanded clones.

TRBD2	.	TRBJ2-7	TRBV7-9	TGTGCCAGCAGTCCGGGGACTAGCGGGGCCTACGAGCAGTACTTC	CASSPGTSGAYEQYF
.	.	TRBJ1-4	TRBV2	TGTGCCAGCAGAGATAGAGGGAACGCTAATGAAAAACTGTTTTTT	CASRDRGNANEKLFF
.	.	TRBJ1-3	TRBV18	TGTGCCAGCTCACAAGGACAGCGTCGGGCAGGAAACACCATATATTTT	CASSQGQRRAGNTIYF
TRBD1	.	TRBJ1-1	TRBV5-8	TGTGCCAGCAGCCGGGATACCAGGGGGCTTGCTGAAGCTTTCTTT	CASSRDTRGLAEAFF
TRBD2	.	TRBJ2-5	TRBV5-8	TGTGCCAGCAGCCCTACCGAGCGGGGGGGCCGTGAGACCCAGTACTTC	CASSPTERGGRETQYF
.	.	TRBJ2-7	TRBV2	TGTGCCAGCAGGGAGGACTGGCAAAGTTACGAGCAGTACTTC	CASREDWQSYEQYF
.	once	TRBJ2-6	TRBV19	TGTGCCAGTAGTATAATTCAGGGGACTGGGGCCAACGTCCTGACTTTC	CASSIIQGTGANVLTF
TRBD1	.	TRBJ1-5	TRBV5-1	TGCGCCAGCAGCCCTGGACAGGGGAATCAGCCCCAGCATTTT	CASSPGQGNQPQHF
TRBD2	.	TRBJ2-7	TRBV27	TGTGCCAGCAGTTTGAGGCTAGCGGGACCCTACGAGCAGTACTTC	CASSLRLAGPYEQYF
TRBD1	.	TRBJ1-1	TRBV10-2	TGCGCCAGCCGACGGGGGACAGCCCATGAAGCTTTCTTT	CASRRGTAHEAFF
.	.	TRBJ2-7	TRBV5-6	TGTGCCAGCAGCTTGAGTCAGGGACAAACCTACGAGCAGTACTTC	CASSLSQGQTYEQYF
.	.	TRBJ2-7	TRBV5-8	TGTGCCAGCAGTCAAAAAATGGCCCCCTACGAGCAGTACTTC	CASSQKMAPYEQYF
TRBD1	.	TRBJ2-7	TRBV30	TGTGCCTGGTCGGGACAGGGGGGCGAGCAGTACTTC	CAWSGQGGEQYF
.	.	TRBJ2-7	TRBV7-9	TGTGCCAGCAGCTTACTGGGACTCACTCCGGACGAGCAGTACTTC	CASSLLGLTPDEQYF
TRBD1	once	TRBJ1-6	TRBV7-2	TGTGCCAGCAGCTTCACGACAGGGCAATATAATTCACCCCTCCACTTT	CASSFTTGQYNSPLHF
.	.	TRBJ1-1	TRBV7-3	TGTGCCAGCAGATATGCCGGGACATCGTCGAACACTGAAGCTTTCTTT	CASRYAGTSSNTEAFF
TRBD1	once	TRBJ2-7	TRBV20-1	TGCAGTGCGGTACAGGGGGACGAGCAGTACTTC	CSAVQGDEQYF
TRBD2	.	TRBJ2-1	TRBV27	TGTGCCAGCAGCAACCTAGCGGGGGGGACGAGCTCCTACAATGAGCAGTTCTTC	CASSNLAGGTSSYNEQFF
.	.	TRBJ1-2	TRBV13	TGTGCCAGCAAGGACAGATTTAACTATGGCTACACCTTC	CASKDRFNYGYTF
.	.	TRBJ2-7	TRBV7-2	TGTGCCAGCAGTTCAAACAGAGCCCACGAGCAGTACTTC	CASSSNRAHEQYF
.	.	TRBJ1-1	TRBV7-2	TGTGCCAGCGAGAACCCGAACACTGAAGCTTTCTTT	CASENPNTEAFF
TRBD1	.	TRBJ2-3	TRBV10-1	TGCGCCAGTGGGACAGGAAGCACAGATACGCAGTATTTT	CASGTGSTDTQYF
TRBD1	.	TRBJ1-6	TRBV4-1	TGCGCCAGCAGCCAAGCCCTCCTCCAGGGGGCGAGTTCACCCCTCCACTTT	CASSQALLQGASSPLHF
TRBD1	.	TRBJ2-7	TRBV6-5	TGTGCCAGCAAAGTAACAGGGGGGTCCTACGAGCAGTACTTC	CASKVTGGSYEQYF
TRBD1	once	TRBJ1-5	TRBV27	TGTGCCAGCAGTCCGGACAGGCCAAATCAGCCCCAGCATTTT	CASSPDRPNQPQHF
.	.	TRBJ1-3	TRBV7-8	TGTGCCAGCAGCTTAGGGTTTCAGGTCTCTGGAAACACCATATATTTT	CASSLGFQVSGNTIYF
.	.	TRBJ1-1	TRBV7-9	TGTGCCAGCAGCCGCTTACAGGAGCAGAACACTGAAGCTTTCTTT	CASSRLQEQNTEAFF
.	.	TRBJ2-1	TRBV28	TGTGCCAGCAGTTTCCGGGTCCCCAATGAGCAGTTCTTC	CASSFRVPNEQFF
.	.	TRBJ2-3	TRBV12-3/TRBV12-4	TGTGCCAGCAGCCTCAACCTCGAGACGCAGTATTTT	CASSLNLETQYF
TRBD1	few	TRBJ1-6	TRBV15	TGTGCCACCAGCAGAGCCCGACAGGGAAATAATCCCCTCCACTTT	CATSRARQGNNPLHF
.	.	TRBJ1-2	TRBV27	TGTGCCAGCAGTTTATCGCCGTGGGGGGACTATGGCTACACCTTC	CASSLSPWGDYGYTF
TRBD1	.	TRBJ1-4	TRBV6-5	TGTGCCAGCAGTTCCCGGACAGGTCGTAATGAAAAACTGTTTTTT	CASSSRTGRNEKLFF
.	.	TRBJ2-7	TRBV24-1	TGTGCCACCCCCTGGCCGGGGAAAAGGAACGAGCAGTACTTC	CATPWPGKRNEQYF
TRBD1	.	TRBJ1-2	TRBV12-3/TRBV12-4	TGTGCCATCGGACAGGGGTGGGACTATGGCTACACCTTC	CAIGQGWDYGYTF
.	.	TRBJ2-3	TRBV7-3	TGTGCCAGCAGCTTAGCGGGGCACACAGATACGCAGTATTTT	CASSLAGHTDTQYF
TRBD2	few	TRBJ2-7	TRBV30	TGTGCCTGGGCGCTAGTCGGGACTAACTACGAGCAGTACTTC	CAWALVGTNYEQYF
TRBD1	.	TRBJ2-7	TRBV30	TGTGCCTGGAGTACGGGGACAGTGAACTTC	CAWSTGTVNF
.	.	TRBJ1-4	TRBV4-1	TGCGCCAGCAGCGTTCCCGGGACTGAACTGTTTTTT	CASSVPGTELFF
.	.	TRBJ1-6	TRBV7-6	TGTGCCAGCAGCCTCCCCCCCGACGGCAGGCAGACCAATTCACCCCTCCACTTT	CASSLPPDGRQTNSPLHF
.	.	TRBJ2-5	TRBV7-3	TGTGCCAGCAGCTTATCCAGGGATGAGACCCAGTACTTC	CASSLSRDETQYF
.	once	TRBJ1-1	TRBV27	TGTGCCAGCAGTTCGGGGGGCACTGAAGCTTTCTTT	CASSSGGTEAFF
TRBD2	.	TRBJ2-2	TRBV24-1	TGTGCCACCAGTGATTTGTCTAGCGGGGGACCCACCGGGGAGCTGTTTTTT	CATSDLSSGGPTGELFF
.	.	TRBJ1-5	TRBV7-2	TGTGCCAGCAAGCGGGATAGCAATCAGCCCCAGCATTTT	CASKRDSNQPQHF
.	.	TRBJ1-1	TRBV5-1	TGCGCCAGCAGCTTGGACGGAGCAATAAACACTGAAGCTTTCTTT	CASSLDGAINTEAFF
TRBD1	few	TRBJ1-1	TRBV9	TGTGCCAGCAGCCCCGGGACAGCGAACACTGAAGCTTTCTTT	CASSPGTANTEAFF
.	.	TRBJ2-7	TRBV12-5	TGTGCTAGTGGTATTGGGGGGTTCTCCTACGAGCAGTACTTC	CASGIGGFSYEQYF
.	.	TRBJ1-3	TRBV13	TGTGCCAGCAGCTTCGGTAGAAACACCATATATTTT	CASSFGRNTIYF
.	.	TRBJ1-5	TRBV6-2/TRBV6-3	TGTGCCAGCAGTTACACTGGGGGGGGCAATCAGCCCCAGCATTTT	CASSYTGGGNQPQHF
TRBD1	.	TRBJ2-2	TRBV25-1	TGTGCCAGCAGTGAATCGGGGCAGGGGGCCACCGGGGAGCTGTTTTTT	CASSESGQGATGELFF
TRBD1	.	TRBJ2-7	TRBV19	TGTGCCACTAAGGGGACAGGGACCTACGAGCAGTACTTC	CATKGTGTYEQYF
.	.	TRBJ2-2	TRBV19	TGTGCCAGTAGTATAGTCCAGAGGTGGAACACCGGGGAGCTGTTTTTT	CASSIVQRWNTGELFF
.	.	TRBJ1-4	TRBV5-1	TGCGCCAGCAGCCAGGGGTCGGCTAATGAAAAACTGTTTTTT	CASSQGSANEKLFF